Reported below is one T cell receptor (beta chain). At one end, the junction sequence differs from germline, possibly due to a read error. Method: immunoSEQ multiplex PCR; TCRdb's copy keeps in-frame clones and lacks some. This table holds 90,000 to 120,000 clones, under 75% found once. There are 13 residues in the CDR3. CDR1 MRHNA and CDR2 SNTAGT come from the germline V gene. The record originates from a study of blood T cell repertoires in COVID-19. Material for sequencing was peripheral blood. The source is an older man with acute or convalescent COVID-19. The rearrangement uses TRBV6-4 and TRBJ2-7, with a possible D match to TRBD1 (6 bases). For the CDR3, the DNA is TGTGCCAGCAGTGACAAGACCGGGACATCTGAGGTGTTT. It codes for CASSDKTGTSEVF.